The 18 T cell receptor beta chains below all came from one sample that was sequenced in a study of cytomegalovirus exposure and HLA in healthy donors. The PCR contained 60 Vbeta and 13 Jbeta primers. Repertoires were generated with immunoSEQ multiplex PCR, while TCRdb's copy carries only in-frame clones and drops some. The sample holds approximately 220,000 clones, roughly 80% seen once. Sequences were obtained from PBMCs. The source is a girl aged 2-9 years in good health and CMV-seronegative.

This clone appeared a single time. The chain uses TRBV9 and TRBJ2-5, with 7 bases that match TRBD1. The length of the CDR3 is 13 residues. Trimming removed 2 bases from V and 4 bases from J; junction bases left unmatched: 2. From germline, CDR1 is SGDLS and CDR2 YYNGEE. CDR3 amino acids: CASSVNRGETQYF. The CDR3 region has the DNA TGTGCCAGCAGCGTCAACAGGGGAGAGACCCAGTACTTC.

The chain combines TRBV6-1 with TRBJ2-1; TRBD2 is a possible D gene (7 bases). The CDR3 extends over 15 amino acids. The V gene lost 4 bases and the J gene lost 7 bases, with 17 bases spanning the gap. From germline, CDR1 is MNHNS and CDR2 SASEGT. The DNA of the CDR3 is TGTGCCAGCAGTGTAAGGGGGGGATATGAAAATGAGCAGTTCTTC. The encoded protein is CASSVRGGYENEQFF.

The chain couples TRBV6-1 to TRBJ1-1; TRBD1 matches 9 bases. Losses at the gene ends were 2 bases for V and 4 bases for J; bases not matched to a gene: 5. Germline V gives CDR1 MNHNS, CDR2 SASEGT. The CDR3 is 15 residues long. The CDR3 nucleotides read TGTGCCAGCAGTGAATACGGGACAGGGAGCACTGAAGCTTTCTTT. Protein: CASSEYGTGSTEAFF.

This clone has a single count. The rearrangement joins TRBV7-9 to TRBJ2-2; TRBD1 aligns across 7 bases. This CDR3 has 16 residues. Trimming removed 8 bases from V and 2 bases from J; junction bases left unmatched: 11. Germline CDR1 SEHNR, CDR2 FQNEAQ (reference sequence). The CDR3 bases are TGTGCCAGCTCCCCCGCCCGGGACAGCAACACCGGGGAGCTGTTTTTT. Its protein product is CASSPARDSNTGELFF.

The V gene is TRBV5-1, the J gene TRBJ1-4, with D hard to call. CDR1 and CDR2 (germline): SGHRS, YFSETQ. V lost 2 bases, J lost 0 bases, and 5 bases lay in between. CDR3 length: 14 residues. The CDR3 reads CASSFTTTNEKLFF. The DNA for the CDR3 is TGCGCCAGCAGCTTCACAACAACTAATGAAAAACTGTTTTTT. Filled out from reference TRBV5-1 and TRBJ1-4, the complete variable domain reads KAGVTQTPRYLIKTRGQQVTLSCSPISGHRSVSWYQQTPGQGLQFLFEYFSETQRNKGNFPGRFSGRQFSNSRSEMNVSTLELGDSALYLCASSFTTTNEKLFFGSGTQLSVL.

This clone was picked up one time. J is TRBJ2-1 and V is TRBV6-4, with D unresolved. V was cut by 7 bases and J by 7 bases, with 11 bases left in between. This CDR3 has 12 residues. The germline CDR1 and CDR2 sequences are MRHNA and SNTAGT. The CDR3 DNA reads TGTGCCAGCAACCGTCGGGTGAATGAGCAGTTCTTC. Its protein product is CASNRRVNEQFF.

The chain recombines TRBV13 with TRBJ2-7; 9 nucleotides line up with TRBD1. Germline CDR1 and CDR2: PRHDT and FYEKMQ (reference sequence). The CDR3 loop spans 16 amino acids. V was pared by 5 bases and J by 5 bases, with 13 bases of the junction left unmatched. The CDR3 DNA follows: TGTGCCAGCAGCCTAACTACCGGGACAGGGACGGACGAGCAGTACTTC. This translates into CASSLTTGTGTDEQYF.

This clone was counted only a few times. The J gene is TRBJ2-2, the V gene TRBV5-1; D may be TRBD1 (6 bases). The V end was cut by 4 bases, the J end by 5 bases, with 15 bases between. Germline CDR1 SGHRS, CDR2 YFSETQ. The CDR3 length is 15 residues. In DNA, the CDR3 is TGCGCCAGCAGCACCGGACAGAGGGGAACCGGGGAGCTGTTTTTT. This encodes CASSTGQRGTGELFF.

V usage is TRBV7-2 and J usage is TRBJ1-6, with no clear D. CDR3 length: 17 amino acids. V dropped 0 bases and J dropped 9 bases, with 18 bases sitting between them. Per germline, CDR1 SGHTA and CDR2 FQGNSA. CDR3 coding DNA: TGTGCCAGCAGCTTAGCGTTGACAACCGTTTTCGGTTCACCCCTCCACTTT. This codes for CASSLALTTVFGSPLHF.

The genes are TRBV6-1 and TRBJ2-3, with 7 positions matching TRBD2. The CDR3 has 18 residues. Unmatched junction bases numbered 10, after V lost 1 base and J lost 0 bases. Germline CDR1 and CDR2: MNHNS and SASEGT. Here the CDR3 DNA reads TGTGCCAGCAGTGAAGTGGGGGGGACCGCAGCTAGCACAGATACGCAGTATTTT. It is translated as CASSEVGGTAASTDTQYF.

CDR3 protein: CASSLLLIDTQYF. CDR3 nucleotide sequence: TGTGCCAGCAGCCTGTTACTAATAGATACGCAGTATTTT. The V call is TRBV7-2, the J call TRBJ2-3; no clear D gene. Trimming cost V 5 bases and J 5 bases, with 11 bases left between them. Germline V CDR1 and CDR2: SGHTA, FQGNSA. The CDR3 runs 13 residues.

This clone has just a few counts. The same CDR3 arises from other DNA sequences in this sample as well. V and J are TRBV2 and TRBJ1-2; the match to TRBD1 covers 7 bases. The CDR3 sequence is 13 residues long. From germline, CDR1 is SNHLY and CDR2 FYNNEI. Unmatched junction bases numbered 6, after V lost 5 bases and J lost 6 bases. The CDR3: CASSTTGVNGYTF. The CDR3 bases are TGTGCCAGCAGTACTACAGGGGTGAATGGCTACACCTTC.

This chain uses TRBV5-4 with TRBJ2-3; 12 bases are a match to TRBD2. The CDR3 runs 16 residues. Germline CDR1 SGHNT, CDR2 YYREEE (reference sequence). J lost 5 bases, V lost 3 bases, and 7 bases had no gene match. The CDR3 region is CASSSGLAGNLDTQYF. The CDR3 DNA follows: TGTGCCAGCAGCTCTGGACTAGCGGGAAACTTAGATACGCAGTATTTT.

The J gene is TRBJ2-5, the V gene TRBV6-5; possible D gene TRBD2, 7 bases. This CDR3 contains 15 residues. Germline V gene data show CDR1 as MNHEY and CDR2 as SVGAGI. V dropped 4 bases and J dropped 2 bases, with 14 bases sitting between them. This chain's CDR3 is CASSLGGGVQETQYF. As DNA, the CDR3 is TGTGCCAGCAGTTTAGGGGGGGGAGTTCAAGAGACCCAGTACTTC.

The gene calls are TRBV2 and TRBJ1-2, with 7 nucleotides matching TRBD1. CDR1 is SNHLY, CDR2 FYNNEI, per germline. Germline trimming cut 8 bases from V and 0 bases from J; bases unmatched to any gene: 3. The CDR3 consists of 13 residues. CDR3 sequence: CASGTDTNYGYTF. The DNA of the CDR3 is TGTGCCAGCGGGACAGATACTAACTATGGCTACACCTTC.

The chain links TRBV6-1 to TRBJ2-2, with D tentatively TRBD1 (5 bases). CDR1 and CDR2 (germline): MNHNS, SASEGT. The CDR3 contains 14 residues. The V and J ends lost 10 bases and 7 bases respectively, with 19 bases between them. The DNA for the CDR3 is TGTGCCATCAGATCACAGGTCTGGGGCGGGGAGCTGTTTTTT. Residues: CAIRSQVWGGELFF.

The gene calls are TRBV2 and TRBJ1-2; D is unresolved. This CDR3 region has 15 residues. Germline V gene sequence: CDR1 SNHLY, CDR2 FYNNEI. With 2 bases removed from V and 11 bases from J, the gap between germline ends came to 21 bases. The CDR3 sequence is CASSEKLSAAARYTF. DNA for the CDR3: TGTGCCAGCAGTGAAAAATTGTCGGCCGCGGCCAGATACACCTTC.

The rearrangement uses TRBV5-4 and TRBJ2-7, with 7 bases matching TRBD1. The V gene's germline CDR1 is SGHNT and CDR2 YYREEE (reference sequence). Trimming took 0 bases from V and 2 from J; bases not matched to a gene: 5. This CDR3 has 15 residues. CDR3 residues: CASSLALTGPYEQYF. In nucleotides, the CDR3 is TGTGCCAGCAGCTTGGCCTTGACAGGGCCCTACGAGCAGTACTTC. The full variable domain, in which reference TRBV5-4 and TRBJ2-7 provide the parts outside the CDR3, is ETGVTQSPTHLIKTRGQQVTLRCSSQSGHNTVSWYQQALGQGPQFIFQYYREEENGRGNFPPRFSGLQFPNYSSELNVNALELDDSALYLCASSLALTGPYEQYFGPGTRLTVT.